This T cell receptor (beta chain) was captured in a study of T cells in Graves' hyperthyroidism and ophthalmopathy. Amplified TCR beta CDR3 regions derived from RNA transcripts. HTBI primers were the set used in a first-round RT-PCR of the TCR CDR3. TCRdb recomputed calls from the multiplex PCR reads with MiXCR, one row per CDR3 protein. The sample holds a few hundred thousand distinct CDR3 sequences, roughly 15% seen once. CDR3 length: 15 residues. V shed 8 bases, J shed 0 bases, and the junction held 6 bases outside the gene matches. In germline, CDR1 is SGHAT, CDR2 FQNNGV. Clinical Activity Scores of at least 3, NOSPECS grades of at least 4 and durations under 3 months characterized ophthalmopathy patients. Patients showing uncontrolled infection, other autoimmune disease, pregnancy or lactation were ineligible. This clonotype was counted ten times or more.

This sequence originates from a woman aged 25 to 45 with Graves' ophthalmopathy. The chain links TRBV11-2 to TRBJ2-1, with 8 bases fitting TRBD1. Sample: blood. The CDR3 loop is CASGGTGGSYNEQFF. DNA of the CDR3: TGTGCCAGCGGGGGAACAGGGGGCTCCTACAATGAGCAGTTCTTC. Full variable domain (remainder filled in from reference TRBV11-2 and TRBJ2-1): EAGVAQSPRYKIIEKRQSVAFWCNPISGHATLYWYQQILGQGPKLLIQFQNNGVVDDSQLPKDRFSAERLKGVDSTLKIQPAKLEDSAVYLCASGGTGGSYNEQFFGPGTRLTVL.